The 21 T cell receptor beta chains below come from one sample, sequenced in a study of shared clonotypes between healthy human individuals. Sequencing was performed with immunoSEQ multiplex PCR; in TCRdb, only in-frame clones are kept and a portion is missing. The sample holds roughly 1,500,000 clones, approximately 98% seen once. Sequences were obtained from naive CD4+ T cells sorted from blood. Subset specified: CD45RA+ positively selected. Every receptor here comes from a man aged 30-40 years in good health.

This clone has just one count. This chain uses TRBV6-6 with TRBJ2-2, with a possible D match to TRBD1 (6 bases). Trimming shortened V by 6 bases and J by 0 bases, and 8 bases separated the two germline ends. The CDR3 extends over 14 amino acids. Germline V lookup: CDR1 MNHNY, CDR2 SVGAGI (reference sequence). The chain's CDR3 is CASRDSSNTGELFF. CDR3 DNA: TGTGCCAGCAGGGACAGCTCGAACACCGGGGAGCTGTTTTTT.

V is TRBV5-1 and J is TRBJ1-3; D unclear. The CDR3 runs 15 residues. Trimming pared 1 base from V and 3 bases from J, leaving 11 bases between. CDR1 is SGHRS and CDR2 is YFSETQ in the germline V gene. The CDR3 coding sequence is TGCGCCAGCAGCTTGACGCGAGGGAATGGAAACACCATATATTTT. It translates to CASSLTRGNGNTIYF.

The table lists this clone with a count of one. This CDR3 is CASSKLPAGQLSGANVLTF. The CDR3 coding sequence is TGTGCCAGCAGCAAACTGCCGGCAGGACAACTCTCTGGGGCCAACGTCCTGACTTTC. V usage is TRBV21-1 and J usage is TRBJ2-6; TRBD1 reflects the table's D call only, with no check against the DNA. TRBV21-1 is marked as a pseudogene. The CDR3 length is 19 residues.

Written as DNA, the CDR3 is TGTGCCAGCAGTCATCAAGCGGGTAGCTCATACAATGAGCAGTTCTTC. It yields the protein CASSHQAGSSYNEQFF. The gene calls are TRBV11-2 and TRBJ2-1; possible D gene TRBD2, 6 bases. Trimming left V 6 bases short and J 4 bases short, with 19 bases between. The CDR3 runs to 16 residues. In germline, CDR1 is SGHAT, CDR2 FQNNGV.

This chain joins TRBV11-2 and TRBJ1-5; 8 bases agree with TRBD1. Trimming at V came to 3 bases and at J to 6 bases, leaving 10 bases not matched to a gene. The CDR3 has 16 amino acids. Germline assignment: CDR1 SGHAT and CDR2 FQNNGV. The CDR3 spells CASSLRTGPRVQPQHF. The CDR3 DNA follows: TGTGCCAGCAGCTTGAGGACAGGGCCCAGGGTTCAGCCCCAGCATTTT.

This clone appeared once. The genes are TRBV5-8 and TRBJ2-5; TRBD1 matches 9 bases. The germline CDR1 and CDR2 sequences are SGHTS and YDEGEE. V was clipped by 2 bases and J by 4 bases; unmatched bases: 9. This CDR3 is built from 16 residues. CDR3: CASSFPGTGFRETQYF. CDR3 coding DNA: TGTGCCAGCAGCTTCCCCGGGACAGGGTTTAGAGAGACCCAGTACTTC.

Comments on this clone: This sample includes further DNA sequences coding for the same CDR3. This chain uses TRBV18 with TRBJ1-1, with D unclear. Germline-derived CDR1 and CDR2 are KGHSH and LQKENI. There are 13 residues in the CDR3. Trimming left V 6 bases short and J 1 base short, with 9 bases between. Here the CDR3 reads CASSPGQNTEAFF. The CDR3 bases are TGTGCCAGCTCCCCAGGCCAGAACACTGAAGCTTTCTTT.

The V gene is TRBV10-3, the J gene TRBJ2-7, with a weak D call TRBD1 (5 bases). The CDR3 runs to 12 residues. Germline V gene lookup returns CDR1 ENHRY and CDR2 SYGVKD. The germline V and J ends were trimmed by 8 bases and 2 bases, with 10 bases remaining between them. CDR3 bases: TGTGCCATCGCGGACACAGCCTACGAGCAGTACTTC. It codes for CAIADTAYEQYF.

The V gene is TRBV7-2, the J gene TRBJ2-5; D uncertain. V lost 5 bases to trimming and J lost 5 bases, with 9 bases between them. From germline, CDR1 is SGHTA and CDR2 FQGNSA. This CDR3 has 12 amino acids. CDR3 amino acids: CASSQLRETQYF. In DNA, the CDR3 is TGTGCCAGCAGCCAATTGAGGGAGACCCAGTACTTC.

V gene TRBV7-2 combines with J gene TRBJ2-1; the D gene is possibly TRBD2 (5 bases). The CDR3 is 14 amino acids. Trimming took off 6 bases at V and 9 bases at J, with 18 bases between the two ends. Germline loops: CDR1 SGHTA, CDR2 FQGNSA. CDR3 DNA: TGTGCCAGCAGTTCCTCCGTGGGAGACCCTGAGCAGTTCTTC. Residues: CASSSSVGDPEQFF.

The rearrangement links TRBV7-2 to TRBJ2-7; no firm D call. CDR3 size: 14 residues. Trimming removed 1 base from V and 3 bases from J, with 10 bases in between. Germline-derived CDR1 and CDR2 are SGHTA and FQGNSA. The CDR3 DNA reads as TGTGCCAGCAGCTTAGACGGGTCCTACTACGAGCAGTACTTC. It yields the protein CASSLDGSYYEQYF.

With regard to this clone: The same CDR3 is also encoded by other DNA sequences in this sample. The rearrangement uses TRBV27 and TRBJ2-6; D gene uncertain. The CDR3 covers 14 residues. Trimming cost V 3 bases and J 1 base, with 4 bases left between them. From germline, CDR1 is MNHEY and CDR2 SMNVEV (reference sequence). Written as DNA, the CDR3 is TGTGCCAGCAGTTTGCTGTCTGGGGCCAACGTCCTGACTTTC. It is translated as CASSLLSGANVLTF.

The chain links TRBV10-2 to TRBJ2-3, with 7 bases matching TRBD2. This CDR3 has 16 residues. Per germline, CDR1 WSHSY and CDR2 SAAADI. The V segment lost 0 bases and the J segment 4 bases; nucleotides outside the gene matches: 7. The CDR3 nucleotides read TGCGCCAGCAGTGAGTCGGGGGGGAGCTGGGCAGATACGCAGTATTTT. Translation gives CASSESGGSWADTQYF.

The V and J genes are TRBV5-1 and TRBJ1-1; 9 bases align to TRBD1. CDR1 SGHRS and CDR2 YFSETQ come from the germline V gene. CDR3 length: 16 residues. Unmatched junction bases numbered 7, after V lost 4 bases and J lost 0 bases. CDR3 nucleotides: TGCGCCAGCAGCATAGAGGGACAGGGCATGAACACTGAAGCTTTCTTT. It is translated as CASSIEGQGMNTEAFF.

V usage is TRBV30 and J usage is TRBJ2-7; D gene ambiguous. Trimming shortened V by 4 bases and J by 3 bases, and 10 bases separated the two germline ends. There are 12 residues in the CDR3. In germline, CDR1 is GTSNPN, CDR2 SVGIG (reference sequence). CDR3 DNA: TGTGCCTGGATTGGTGAGAACTACGAGCAGTACTTC. Protein product: CAWIGENYEQYF.

The gene calls are TRBV5-1 and TRBJ2-3; TRBD1 or TRBD2 may be the D gene (5 bases each). The CDR3 length is 15 residues. Germline V gives CDR1 SGHRS, CDR2 YFSETQ. The V end lost 4 bases, the J end lost 3 bases, and 15 bases lay between the germline ends. The CDR3 sequence: CASSGTRVRTDTQYF. DNA of the CDR3: TGCGCCAGCAGCGGGACGAGGGTGAGGACAGATACGCAGTATTTT.

This chain connects TRBV18 to TRBJ2-7; D tentatively fits TRBD1 or TRBD2 (6 bases each). The CDR3 runs 17 residues. Trimming removed 2 bases from V and 6 bases from J, with 23 bases in between. Germline V gene data show CDR1 as KGHSH and CDR2 as LQKENI. The CDR3 sequence is CASSPLKSAGVGGEQYF. As DNA, the CDR3 is TGTGCCAGCTCACCATTAAAGTCCGCAGGGGTCGGGGGCGAGCAGTACTTC.

The gene calls are TRBV19 and TRBJ2-3, with 8 nucleotides matching TRBD2. Germline V gene lookup returns CDR1 LNHDA and CDR2 SQIVND (reference sequence). CDR3 length: 12 residues. For the CDR3, the DNA is TGTGCGGCGGGAGGTAGCACAGATACGCAGTATTTT. It yields the protein CAAGGSTDTQYF.

The chain employs TRBV5-6 and TRBJ2-5, with D perhaps given as TRBD1 or TRBD2 (6 bases each). The germline V gene has CDR1 SGHDT and CDR2 YYEEEE. The V gene lost 0 bases and the J gene lost 5 bases, with 11 bases spanning the gap. The CDR3 contains 14 residues. The CDR3 bases are TGTGCCAGCAGCTTGGTTGTAGGGGGGGAGACCCAGTACTTC. Its protein is CASSLVVGGETQYF. Combining the CDR3 with reference TRBV5-6 and TRBJ2-5 gives the whole variable domain DAGVTQSPTHLIKTRGQQVTLRCSPKSGHDTVSWYQQALGQGPQFIFQYYEEEERQRGNFPDRFSGHQFPNYSSELNVNALLLGDSALYLCASSLVVGGETQYFGPGTRLLVL.

The chain recombines TRBV2 with TRBJ2-3; D is ambiguous. V was clipped by 8 bases and J by 1 base, with 13 bases between them. Germline assignment: CDR1 SNHLY and CDR2 FYNNEI. The CDR3 contains 14 residues. CDR3 in amino acids: CASRPLLRTDTQYF. CDR3 in DNA: TGTGCCAGCCGACCTCTATTGCGCACAGATACGCAGTATTTT.

V and J are TRBV11-3 and TRBJ2-7; D unresolved. The CDR3 contains 13 residues. V lost 0 bases and J 3 bases, leaving 6 bases between the germline ends. The germline gives CDR1 SGHNT, CDR2 YENEEA. CDR3 bases: TGTGCCAGCAGCTTAGAAGTAGACTACGAGCAGTACTTC. Its protein is CASSLEVDYEQYF. The whole variable domain, remainder taken from reference TRBV11-3 and TRBJ2-7, is EAGVVQSPRYKIIEKKQPVAFWCNPISGHNTLYWYLQNLGQGPELLIRYENEEAVDDSQLPKDRFSAERLKGVDSTLKIQPAELGDSAVYLCASSLEVDYEQYFGPGTRLTVT.